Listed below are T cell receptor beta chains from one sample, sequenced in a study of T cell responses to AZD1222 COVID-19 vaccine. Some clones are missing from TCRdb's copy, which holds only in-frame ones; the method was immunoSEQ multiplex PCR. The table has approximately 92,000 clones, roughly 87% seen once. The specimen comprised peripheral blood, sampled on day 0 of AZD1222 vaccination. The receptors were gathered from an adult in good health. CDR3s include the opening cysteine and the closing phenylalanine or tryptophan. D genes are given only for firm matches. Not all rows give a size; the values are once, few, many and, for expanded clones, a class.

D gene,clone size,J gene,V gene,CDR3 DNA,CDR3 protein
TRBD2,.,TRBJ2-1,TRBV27,TGTGCCAGCAGTTTGACTAGCGGGGGCAATGAGCAGTTCTTC,CASSLTSGGNEQFF
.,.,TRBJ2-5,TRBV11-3,TGTGCCAGCAACCGAGGGATTCAAGAGACCCAGTACTTC,CASNRGIQETQYF
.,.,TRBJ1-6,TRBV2,TGTGCCAGCAGTGAGCGCGAGGCCTATAATTCACCCCTCCACTTT,CASSEREAYNSPLHF
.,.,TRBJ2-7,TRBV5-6,TGTGCCAGCAACCCTTCATGGAGACAGTTCTACGAGCAGTACTTC,CASNPSWRQFYEQYF
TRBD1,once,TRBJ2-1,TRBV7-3,TGTGCCAGCAGCAAAAGGCGACAGGGAAACAATGAGCAGTTCTTC,CASSKRRQGNNEQFF
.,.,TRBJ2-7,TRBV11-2,TGTGCCAGCAGCCTCAGGGGCGCCTACGAGCAGTACTTC,CASSLRGAYEQYF
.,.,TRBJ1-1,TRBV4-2,TGTGCCTCGGTGGAGGCAGGTAGGACTGAAGCTTTCTTT,CASVEAGRTEAFF
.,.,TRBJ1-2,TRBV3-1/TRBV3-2,TGTGCCAGCAGCCACGAGTGGGGGGATGGCTACACCTTC,CASSHEWGDGYTF
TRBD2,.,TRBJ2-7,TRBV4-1,TGCGCCAGCAGCCAAGAAGGGAGGGGCCCCTACGAGCAGTACTTC,CASSQEGRGPYEQYF
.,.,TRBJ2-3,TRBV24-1,TGTGCCACCAGTGATGCGGGCGGGACAGATACGCAGTATTTT,CATSDAGGTDTQYF
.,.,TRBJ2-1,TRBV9,TGTGCCAGCGGCACCCAAACGGGAGAGAGGTTCTTC,CASGTQTGERFF
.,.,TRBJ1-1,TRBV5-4,TGTGCCAGCAGCTTGTGGGACGCTGAAGCTTTCTTT,CASSLWDAEAFF
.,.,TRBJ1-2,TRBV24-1,TGTGCCACCAGTGATTCCCGGGACGCAGGCTATGGCTACACCTTC,CATSDSRDAGYGYTF
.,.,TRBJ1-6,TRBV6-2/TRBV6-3,TGTGCCAGCAGTTCCCCTGGGGGGGTCCGAGATTCACCCCTCCACTTT,CASSSPGGVRDSPLHF
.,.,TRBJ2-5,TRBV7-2,TGTGCCAGCAGCTTGGGGGCCACGGTGGGGCAAGAGACCCAGTACTTC,CASSLGATVGQETQYF
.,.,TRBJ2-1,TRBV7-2,TGTGCCAGCGGAAGAACTGCGGGCTGGCCCTACAATGAGCAGTTCTTC,CASGRTAGWPYNEQFF
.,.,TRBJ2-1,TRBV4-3,TGCGCCAGCAGCCAAGATCCGTTGACCTCCTACAATGAGCAGTTCTTC,CASSQDPLTSYNEQFF
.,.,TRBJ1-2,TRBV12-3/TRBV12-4,TGTGCCAGCAGCTCCTCAGGGAGCCATGGCTACACCTTC,CASSSSGSHGYTF
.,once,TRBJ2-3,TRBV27,TGTGCCAGCGGACGGATCCAGGGGTCAGATACGCAGTATTTT,CASGRIQGSDTQYF
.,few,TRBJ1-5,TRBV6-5,TGTGCCAGCAGCGAGGACGCCGGGGGGTATCAGCCCCAGCATTTT,CASSEDAGGYQPQHF
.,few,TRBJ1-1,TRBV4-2,TGTGCCAGCAGCCAAGAAGGGGGGATGAACACTGAAGCTTTCTTT,CASSQEGGMNTEAFF
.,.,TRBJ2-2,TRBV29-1,TGCAGCGTTCTCCGGGATCAGGCCACCGGGGAGCTGTTTTTT,CSVLRDQATGELFF
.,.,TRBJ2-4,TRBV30,TGTGCCTGGAGTGAACCCTTTCGGAGCGCCAAAAACATTCAGTACTTC,CAWSEPFRSAKNIQYF
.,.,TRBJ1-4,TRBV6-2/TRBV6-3,TGTGCCAGCAGTTCAGGCCGTGGAGGGGCGCGGATAACTAATGAAAAACTGTTTTTT,CASSSGRGGARITNEKLFF
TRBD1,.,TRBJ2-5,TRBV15,TGTGCCACCAGCAGAGGAGGACAGGGGGGCCAAGAGACCCAGTACTTC,CATSRGGQGGQETQYF
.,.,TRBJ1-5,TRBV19,TGTGCCAGTAGGGGTGGCCAGGCCTTTGGTCAGCCCCAGCATTTT,CASRGGQAFGQPQHF
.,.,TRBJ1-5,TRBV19,TGTGCCAGTAGCCCAGGTGGGGGGATTGGAGCTCCTAGGCATCAGCCCCAGCATTTT,CASSPGGGIGAPRHQPQHF
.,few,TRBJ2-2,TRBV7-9,TGTGCCAGCTCCGGGGAGCTGTTTTTT,CASSGELFF
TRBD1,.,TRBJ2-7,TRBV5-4,TGTGCCAGCAGCTCGGGACAGGGGATGTCCTACGAGCAGTACTTC,CASSSGQGMSYEQYF
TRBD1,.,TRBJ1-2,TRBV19,TGTGCCAGTAGGGACAGGGGTGTGTCTGGCTACACCTTC,CASRDRGVSGYTF
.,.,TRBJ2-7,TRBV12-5,TGTGCTAGTGCTAGAGGGGGTACGACCTACGAGCAGTACTTC,CASARGGTTYEQYF